Sequencing of this T cell receptor (beta chain) was carried out in a study of HIV-infected patients and healthy controls (dated by TCRdb to the mid-2010s). Via the germline V gene, CDR1 is SGHTA and CDR2 FQGNSA. The CDR3 spans 15 residues, from the cysteine through the phenylalanine. Only CDR3 DNA remains: 45 bases, in frame from the first base. Trimming removed 5 bases from V and 4 bases from J, leaving 16 bases between the germline ends. Receptor amplification or capture employed 5' RACE. TCRdb lists the instrument as Illumina MiSeq. Clones were called with MiXCR by TCRdb after fastp trimmed the public reads at Q25, and only in-frame beta chains were retained. For every CDR3 protein sequence, its rows merge into one entry that carries the most common genes and DNA. The sample table holds roughly 18,000 distinct CDR3 sequences, of which roughly 17% were seen once. The ten top clones hold roughly a quarter of the sample.

Worth noting for this clonotype: Which antigen it targets is not known. Base qualities are not recorded, but no much larger clone differs from it by a single base.

Recombination joined TRBV7-2 with TRBJ2-3; possibly the D gene is TRBD2, per 6 matching bases. Sequenced input: CD8+ T cells from blood. The sequence was obtained from a human donor in good health. This receptor carries the CDR3 CASSNRQWRADTQYF. The nucleotide sequence is TGTGCCAGCAGCAACAGACAATGGAGGGCAGATACGCAGTATTTT.